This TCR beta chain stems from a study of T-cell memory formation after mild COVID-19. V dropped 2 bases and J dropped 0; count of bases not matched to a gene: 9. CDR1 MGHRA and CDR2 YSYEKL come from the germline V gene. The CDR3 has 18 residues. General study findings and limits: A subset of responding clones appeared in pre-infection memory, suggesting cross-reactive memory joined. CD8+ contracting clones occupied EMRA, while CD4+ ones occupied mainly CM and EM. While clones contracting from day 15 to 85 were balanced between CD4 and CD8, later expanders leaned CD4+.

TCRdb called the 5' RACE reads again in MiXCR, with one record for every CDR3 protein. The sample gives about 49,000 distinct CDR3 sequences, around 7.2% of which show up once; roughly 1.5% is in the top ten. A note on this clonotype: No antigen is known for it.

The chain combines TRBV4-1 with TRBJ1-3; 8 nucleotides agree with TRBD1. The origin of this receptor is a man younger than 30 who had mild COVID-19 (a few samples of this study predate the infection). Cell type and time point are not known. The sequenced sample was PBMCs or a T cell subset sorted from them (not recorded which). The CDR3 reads CASSQPTLRGPSGNTIYF. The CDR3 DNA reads TGCGCCAGCAGCCAACCGACCCTCAGGGGGCCCTCTGGAAACACCATATATTTT.